This TCR beta chain is from a study of T-cell reconstitution after alpha-beta-depleted transplantation in children. In germline, CDR1 is DFQATT, CDR2 SNEGSKA (reference sequence). CDR3 length: 15 amino acids. Trimming stripped 0 bases from V and 0 bases from J, with 10 bases between. It was with unique molecular identifiers that the TCRbeta library was prepared. TCRdb reprocessed the PCR reads via MiXCR and lists one record per CDR3 protein. The table lists around 480,000 distinct CDR3 sequences, less than 35% of them singletons. This receptor was identified in a human donor who donated a stem cell graft to a child with aplastic anemia. The source was PBMCs from the stem cell graft donor, collected from the stem cell graft. The gene calls are TRBV20-1 and TRBJ2-3, with D tentatively TRBD1 or TRBD2 (5 bases each). The CDR3 region has the DNA TGCAGTGCTAGAGATATGAGGGGAAGCACAGATACGCAGTATTTT. Amino acids: CSARDMRGSTDTQYF.